These T cell receptor beta chains were read from a single sample in a study of blood T cell repertoires in COVID-19. The assay was immunoSEQ multiplex PCR, and TCRdb's table has in-frame clones only and misses some. Seen here are some 80,000 clones, roughly 90% observed once, and the top ten hold roughly a sixth. The sample was peripheral blood. These receptors came from a human donor in a cohort sampled during active COVID-19. CDR3s include the opening cysteine and the closing phenylalanine or tryptophan. D genes are given only for firm matches.

J gene: TRBJ2-1
D gene: TRBD2
V gene: TRBV10-1
CDR3 protein: CASSGTSGSEAYNEQFF
CDR3 DNA: TGCGCCAGCAGTGGGACTAGCGGGAGTGAAGCCTACAATGAGCAGTTCTTC

J gene: TRBJ2-5
D gene: TRBD1
V gene: TRBV5-1
CDR3 protein: CASMSGTGVWKTQYF
CDR3 DNA: TGCGCCAGCATGAGCGGGACAGGGGTCTGGAAGACCCAGTACTTC

J gene: TRBJ2-5
D gene: NA
V gene: TRBV27
CDR3 protein: CASRGTRRGNQETQYF
CDR3 DNA: TGTGCCAGCAGAGGTACGAGACGGGGGAACCAAGAGACCCAGTACTTC

J gene: TRBJ1-1
D gene: NA
V gene: TRBV7-9
CDR3 protein: CASSFSRRDEAFF
CDR3 DNA: TGTGCCAGCAGCTTTAGTAGGAGGGATGAAGCTTTCTTT

J gene: TRBJ2-3
D gene: TRBD1
V gene: TRBV5-6
CDR3 protein: CASSLRGGRATDTQYF
CDR3 DNA: TGTGCCAGCAGCTTGAGAGGGGGCAGGGCGACAGATACGCAGTATTTT

J gene: TRBJ1-5
D gene: TRBD1
V gene: TRBV5-8
CDR3 protein: CASSLRGPGGVQPQHF
CDR3 DNA: TGTGCCAGCAGCTTGAGAGGTCCAGGGGGCGTTCAGCCCCAGCATTTT

J gene: TRBJ1-1
D gene: NA
V gene: TRBV5-4
CDR3 protein: CASSPLRGDTEAFF
CDR3 DNA: TGTGCCAGCAGCCCCTTGCGGGGGGACACTGAAGCTTTCTTT

J gene: TRBJ2-7
D gene: NA
V gene: TRBV9
CDR3 protein: CASSIPGSYEQYF
CDR3 DNA: TGTGCCAGCAGCATCCCGGGGTCCTACGAGCAGTACTTC

J gene: TRBJ2-1
D gene: NA
V gene: TRBV13
CDR3 protein: CASSQLADSYNEQFF
CDR3 DNA: TGTGCCAGCAGCCAATTAGCGGACTCCTACAATGAGCAGTTCTTC

J gene: TRBJ2-7
D gene: TRBD1
V gene: TRBV18
CDR3 protein: CASSATGGANYEQYF
CDR3 DNA: TGTGCCAGCTCAGCGACAGGGGGGGCGAACTACGAGCAGTACTTC

J gene: TRBJ1-1
D gene: NA
V gene: TRBV24-1
CDR3 protein: CATSRNSIAEAFF
CDR3 DNA: TGTGCCACCAGTCGAAACAGTATTGCTGAAGCTTTCTTT

J gene: TRBJ2-3
D gene: TRBD2
V gene: TRBV2
CDR3 protein: CASSDSSGSRADTQYF
CDR3 DNA: TGTGCCAGCAGTGATTCTAGCGGGAGCAGAGCAGATACGCAGTATTTT

J gene: TRBJ2-1
D gene: TRBD2
V gene: TRBV10-3
CDR3 protein: CAISESPGASGGVSSYNEQFF
CDR3 DNA: TGTGCCATCAGTGAGTCCCCAGGGGCTAGCGGGGGGGTGAGCTCCTACAATGAGCAGTTCTTC